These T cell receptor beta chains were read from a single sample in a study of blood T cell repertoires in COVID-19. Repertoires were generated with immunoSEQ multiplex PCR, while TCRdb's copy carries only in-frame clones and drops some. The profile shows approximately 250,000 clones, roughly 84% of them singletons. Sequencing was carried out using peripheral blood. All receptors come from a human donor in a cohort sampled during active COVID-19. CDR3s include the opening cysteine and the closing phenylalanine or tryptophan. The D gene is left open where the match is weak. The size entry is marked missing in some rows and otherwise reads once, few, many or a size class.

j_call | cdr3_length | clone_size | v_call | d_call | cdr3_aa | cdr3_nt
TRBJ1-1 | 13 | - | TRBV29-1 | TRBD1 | CSGGTGLMTEAFF | TGCAGCGGAGGGACAGGATTAATGACTGAAGCTTTCTTT
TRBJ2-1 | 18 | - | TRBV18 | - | CASSPRRGAGRQYNEQFF | TGTGCCAGCTCACCACGGCGGGGAGCGGGCCGGCAATACAATGAGCAGTTCTTC
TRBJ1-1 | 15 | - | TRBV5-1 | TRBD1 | CASSLPGTGSTEAFF | TGCGCCAGCAGCTTGCCCGGGACAGGGTCCACTGAAGCTTTCTTT
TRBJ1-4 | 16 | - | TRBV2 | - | CASSADYPATNEKLFF | TGTGCCAGCAGCGCCGACTATCCGGCAACTAATGAAAAACTGTTTTTT
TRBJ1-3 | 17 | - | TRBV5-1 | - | CASSLVPSRSSGNTIYF | TGCGCCAGCAGCTTGGTCCCCTCTCGCAGCTCTGGAAACACCATATATTTT
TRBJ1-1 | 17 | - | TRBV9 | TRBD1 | CASSVGGQGAFGPEAFF | TGTGCCAGCAGCGTGGGGGGTCAGGGGGCGTTTGGTCCTGAAGCTTTCTTT
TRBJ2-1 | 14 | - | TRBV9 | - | CASGGVGIGREQFF | TGTGCCAGCGGAGGGGTTGGGATCGGTCGTGAGCAGTTCTTC
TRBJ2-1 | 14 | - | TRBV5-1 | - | CASSPTRSFNEQFF | TGCGCCAGCAGCCCGACTAGGTCCTTCAATGAGCAGTTCTTC
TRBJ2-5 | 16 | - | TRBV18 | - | CASSRDRDIGQETQYF | TGTGCCAGCTCACGAGACCGGGACATCGGGCAAGAGACCCAGTACTTC
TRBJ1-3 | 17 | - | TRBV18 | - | CASSATFDSRGGNTIYF | TGTGCCAGCTCGGCCACTTTTGACAGTCGAGGTGGAAACACCATATATTTT
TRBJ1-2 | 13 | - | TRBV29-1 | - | CSASTETNYGYTF | TGCAGCGCCTCCACAGAAACTAACTATGGCTACACCTTC
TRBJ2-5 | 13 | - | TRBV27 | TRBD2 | CASSVLATETQYF | TGTGCCAGCAGCGTACTAGCGACGGAGACCCAGTACTTC
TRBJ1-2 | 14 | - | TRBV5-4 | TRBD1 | CASSLDGTEYGYTF | TGTGCCAGCAGCTTGGATGGGACAGAGTACGGCTACACCTTC
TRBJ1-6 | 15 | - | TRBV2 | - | CASIQSSSYNSPLHF | TGTGCCAGCATTCAATCGAGCTCCTATAATTCACCCCTCCACTTT
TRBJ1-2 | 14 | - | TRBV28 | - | CASSSVGGPYGYTF | TGTGCCAGCAGTTCCGTAGGGGGACCCTATGGCTACACCTTC
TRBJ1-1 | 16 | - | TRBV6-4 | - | CASRPSRGAADTEAFF | TGTGCCAGCAGACCATCACGGGGGGCGGCGGACACTGAAGCTTTCTTT
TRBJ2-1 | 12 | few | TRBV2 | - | CASSDGVNEQFF | TGTGCCAGCAGTGACGGTGTTAATGAGCAGTTCTTC
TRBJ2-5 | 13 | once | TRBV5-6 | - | CASSHVAGETQYF | TGTGCCAGCAGCCACGTGGCGGGGGAGACCCAGTACTTC
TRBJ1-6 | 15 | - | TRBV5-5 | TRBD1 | CASSSTGVYNSPLHF | TGTGCCAGCAGCTCAACAGGGGTCTATAATTCACCCCTCCACTTT
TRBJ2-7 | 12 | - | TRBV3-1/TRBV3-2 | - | CASSFRSYEQYF | TGTGCCAGCAGTTTCAGGTCCTACGAGCAGTACTTC
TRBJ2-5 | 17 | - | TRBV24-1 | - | CATSDPTYRSNAETQYF | TGTGCCACCAGTGATCCTACCTACAGAAGTAATGCGGAGACCCAGTACTTC
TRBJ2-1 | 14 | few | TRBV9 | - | CASSVRGSLNEQFF | TGTGCCAGCAGCGTGAGAGGGTCGCTCAATGAGCAGTTCTTC
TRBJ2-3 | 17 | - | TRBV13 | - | CASSVLRTGANTDTQYF | TGTGCCAGCAGCGTGCTACGGACGGGAGCTAACACAGATACGCAGTATTTT
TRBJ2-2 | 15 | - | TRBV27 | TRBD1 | CASRMGQGPTGELFF | TGTGCCAGCAGGATGGGACAGGGGCCCACCGGGGAGCTGTTTTTT
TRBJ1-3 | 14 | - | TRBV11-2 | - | CASSSSVAGNTIYF | TGTGCCAGCAGCTCCAGCGTGGCTGGAAACACCATATATTTT
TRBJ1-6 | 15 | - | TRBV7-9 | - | CASSLSRGSSSPLHF | TGTGCCAGCAGCTTAAGCAGGGGAAGTAGTTCACCCCTCCACTTT
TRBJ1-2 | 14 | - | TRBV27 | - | CASSLQGRDYGYTF | TGTGCCAGCAGTTTACAGGGAAGGGACTATGGCTACACCTTC
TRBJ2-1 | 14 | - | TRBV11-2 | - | CASSFQGSYNEQFF | TGTGCCAGCAGCTTCCAGGGATCCTACAATGAGCAGTTCTTC
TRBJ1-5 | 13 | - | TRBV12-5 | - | CASGLDPYQPQHF | TGTGCTAGTGGTTTGGATCCATATCAGCCCCAGCATTTT
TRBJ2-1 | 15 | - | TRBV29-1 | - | CSVELPADTYNEQFF | TGCAGCGTTGAATTGCCCGCCGACACCTACAATGAGCAGTTCTTC
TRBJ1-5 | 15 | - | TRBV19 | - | CASSPQGQNNQPQHF | TGTGCCAGTAGTCCGCAAGGACAGAACAATCAGCCCCAGCATTTT
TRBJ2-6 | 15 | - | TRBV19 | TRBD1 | CASSADRAGANVLTF | TGTGCCAGTAGTGCCGACAGGGCTGGGGCCAACGTCCTGACTTTC
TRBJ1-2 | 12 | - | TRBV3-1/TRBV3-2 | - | CASEQANYGYTF | TGTGCCAGCGAACAGGCAAACTATGGCTACACCTTC
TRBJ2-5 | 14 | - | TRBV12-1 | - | CASSLPWAQETQYF | TGTGCCAGCAGCCTCCCTTGGGCCCAAGAGACCCAGTACTTC
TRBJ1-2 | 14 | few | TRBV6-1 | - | CASSENTATYGYTF | TGTGCCAGCAGTGAAAATACAGCCACTTATGGCTACACCTTC
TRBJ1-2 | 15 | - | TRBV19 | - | CASSPNRGANYGYTF | TGTGCCAGTAGTCCAAACCGGGGGGCCAACTATGGCTACACCTTC
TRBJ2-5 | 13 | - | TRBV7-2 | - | CASSKGHQETQYF | TGTGCCAGCAGCAAGGGACATCAAGAGACCCAGTACTTC
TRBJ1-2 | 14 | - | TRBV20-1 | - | CSASNSAGDRGYTF | TGCAGTGCTAGTAATAGCGCCGGGGATCGGGGCTACACCTTC
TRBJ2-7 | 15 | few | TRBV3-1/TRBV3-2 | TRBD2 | CASSQDTSGVYEQYF | TGTGCCAGCAGCCAAGATACTAGCGGGGTGTACGAGCAGTACTTC
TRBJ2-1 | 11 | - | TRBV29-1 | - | CSVFDSPQQFF | TGCAGCGTTTTCGACTCTCCCCAGCAGTTCTTC
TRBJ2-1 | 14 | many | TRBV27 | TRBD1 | CASSPSDRADEQFF | TGTGCCAGCAGTCCTTCAGACAGGGCGGATGAGCAGTTCTTC
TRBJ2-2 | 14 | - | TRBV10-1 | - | CASSEPGGTGELFF | TGCGCCAGCAGTGAGCCAGGGGGGACCGGGGAGCTGTTTTTT
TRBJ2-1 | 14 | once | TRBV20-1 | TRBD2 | CSASVREKRNEQFF | TGCAGTGCTAGTGTGCGGGAGAAGCGCAATGAGCAGTTCTTC
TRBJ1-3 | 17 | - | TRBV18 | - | CASSSETGPHSGNTIYF | TGTGCCAGCTCATCAGAAACAGGGCCACACTCTGGAAACACCATATATTTT
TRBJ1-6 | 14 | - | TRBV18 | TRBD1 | CASSRDRGESPLHF | TGTGCCAGCTCACGGGACAGGGGAGAATCACCCCTCCACTTT
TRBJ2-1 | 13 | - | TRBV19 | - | CASRGGPDNEQFF | TGTGCCAGTCGGGGTGGCCCGGACAATGAGCAGTTCTTC
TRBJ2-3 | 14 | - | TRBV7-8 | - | CASSLEPGRHTQYF | TGTGCCAGCAGCTTAGAGCCTGGGAGGCATACGCAGTATTTT
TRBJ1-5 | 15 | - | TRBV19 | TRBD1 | CASSLAPGQFQPQHF | TGTGCCAGTAGCCTAGCTCCGGGACAGTTTCAGCCCCAGCATTTT
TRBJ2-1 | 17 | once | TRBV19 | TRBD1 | CASSTGTAYNPYNEQFF | TGTGCCAGTAGTACTGGGACAGCCTACAACCCCTACAATGAGCAGTTCTTC
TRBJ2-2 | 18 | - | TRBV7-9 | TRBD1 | CASSSIPTGTVNTGELFF | TGTGCCAGCAGCTCGATACCGACCGGGACAGTGAACACCGGGGAGCTGTTTTTT
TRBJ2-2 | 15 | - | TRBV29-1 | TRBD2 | CSVPGRGGGTGELFF | TGCAGCGTTCCCGGGCGGGGGGGTGGCACCGGGGAGCTGTTTTTT
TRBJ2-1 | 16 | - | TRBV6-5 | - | CASSYWSQSSYNEQFF | TGTGCCAGCAGTTACTGGTCACAAAGCTCCTACAATGAGCAGTTCTTC
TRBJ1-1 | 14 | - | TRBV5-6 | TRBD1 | CASTYGTGVTEAFF | TGTGCCAGCACCTACGGGACAGGGGTTACTGAAGCTTTCTTT
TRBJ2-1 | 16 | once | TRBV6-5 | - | CASSYQTGSRSNEQFF | TGTGCCAGCAGTTACCAAACAGGGAGCAGGAGTAATGAGCAGTTCTTC
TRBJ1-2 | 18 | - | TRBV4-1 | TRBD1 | CASSQDPLARQGWYGYTF | TGCGCCAGCAGCCAAGATCCCCTTGCCCGACAGGGTTGGTATGGCTACACCTTC